This TCR beta chain derives from a study of blood T cell repertoires in COVID-19. Seattle's cohort entered during active infection and was followed longitudinally. V dropped 0 bases and J dropped 7 bases, with 16 bases sitting between them. The CDR3 totals 15 residues. Germline V gene sequence: CDR1 LNHNV, CDR2 YYDKDF (reference sequence). In the original workflow: Reference gene primer amplification yielded estimated nucleated cell counts. Some clones are missing from TCRdb's copy, which holds only in-frame ones; the method was immunoSEQ multiplex PCR. The V and J calls and clone size were taken over from that table, and D and trimming were inferred from the DNA. The table shows around 230,000 clones, with 70% to 90% occurring only once.

The receptor comes from a man between 50 and 59 years old with COVID-19, enrolled during active disease. The source material was peripheral blood. This sequence joins TRBV15 and TRBJ2-7; D unresolved. In DNA form, the CDR3 reads TGTGCCACCAGCAGAGATCGCACAGTTGGATTGGAGCAGTACTTC. It encodes CATSRDRTVGLEQYF.